Listed below are T cell receptor beta chains from one sample, sequenced in a study of technical replicates of blood from a handful of donors. Clones were sequenced by immunoSEQ multiplex PCR, and TCRdb holds only the in-frame ones, with some missing. There are some 78,000 clones in the sample; 85% to 95% occur only once, and 0.41% lies in the top ten. The sequenced sample was T cells isolated from PBMCs. These TCRs come from a human donor in good health. CDR3s include the opening cysteine and the closing phenylalanine or tryptophan. The D gene is left open where the match is weak. Not every row has a clone size; where given, it reads once, few, many or a size class.

d_call	v_call	clone_size	j_call	cdr3_nt	cdr3_aa
TRBD1	TRBV29-1	.	TRBJ1-4	TGCAGCGTTGAAGATCTGGGGACAGGGTTGCGTGGTCTGTTTTTT	CSVEDLGTGLRGLFF
.	TRBV2	.	TRBJ2-1	TGTGCCAGCAGTGAAGTCGCGATCGGGTACAATGAGCAGTTCTTC	CASSEVAIGYNEQFF
.	TRBV19	few	TRBJ1-5	TGTGCCAGTAGTATCCAGGGAACTCAGCCCCAGCATTTT	CASSIQGTQPQHF
TRBD2	TRBV4-1	.	TRBJ2-7	TGCGCCAGCAGCCAAGATTGGGGCGGGGGCTACGAGCAGTACTTC	CASSQDWGGGYEQYF
.	TRBV7-2	.	TRBJ1-2	TGTGCCAGCAGCTTAGAACGGGGTCCATATGGCTACACCTTC	CASSLERGPYGYTF
.	TRBV19	few	TRBJ2-2	TGTGCCAGCAGAGACAGCCCTCACACCGGGGAGCTGTTTTTT	CASRDSPHTGELFF
TRBD1	TRBV29-1	.	TRBJ1-1	TGCAGCGTTTGGGACAGCATGAACACTGAAGCTTTCTTT	CSVWDSMNTEAFF
TRBD2	TRBV19	once	TRBJ2-2	TGTGCCAGTAGTCGGCTGGGAAGGGGACTAGCGGGAGTTCCCGGGGAGCTGTTTTTT	CASSRLGRGLAGVPGELFF
TRBD1	TRBV7-2	.	TRBJ1-2	TGTGCCAGCAGCTTTCTCCGGGACAGGGGAGGCTACACCTTC	CASSFLRDRGGYTF
TRBD2	TRBV7-6	.	TRBJ2-1	TGTGCCAGCAGCACCCGGACTAGCGGGATATTTTCCTACAATGAGCAGTTCTTC	CASSTRTSGIFSYNEQFF
.	TRBV7-2	.	TRBJ2-3	TGTGCCAGCAGCTTAGAACTCGCGTCAGATACGCAGTATTTT	CASSLELASDTQYF
.	TRBV18	.	TRBJ2-7	TGTGCCAGCTCCTATAGCTCCTACGAGCAGTACTTC	CASSYSSYEQYF
TRBD2	TRBV7-8	.	TRBJ2-5	TGTGCCAGCAGCTTAAGGGCGGGAGGGAACCAAGAGACCCAGTACTTC	CASSLRAGGNQETQYF